Listed here is a single T cell receptor beta chain. This entry is derived from a study of OX40 agonist ivuxolimab in advanced cancers. Germline CDR1 is PRHDT and CDR2 is FYEKMQ (reference sequence). The CDR3 spans 17 residues. After removal of 5 bases from V and 4 bases from J, the junction contained 10 bases not matched to a gene. Sequenced by immunoSEQ multiplex PCR; TCRdb stores in-frame clones only, minus some. This sample yields approximately 46,000 clones, of which approximately 77% are seen a single time; 2.6% belongs to the top ten. This sample comprised CD4+ or CD8+ T cells sorted from blood, obtained in a trial of the OX40 agonist ivuxolimab. This TCR derives from an adult with an advanced solid tumor such as melanoma, head and neck, liver or kidney cancer. The V gene is TRBV13, the J gene TRBJ2-6; 8 nucleotides match TRBD1. In nucleotides, the CDR3 is TGTGCCAGCAGCCGTGACAGGGGTCCTTCCGGGGCCAACGTCCTGACTTTC. The encoded protein is CASSRDRGPSGANVLTF.